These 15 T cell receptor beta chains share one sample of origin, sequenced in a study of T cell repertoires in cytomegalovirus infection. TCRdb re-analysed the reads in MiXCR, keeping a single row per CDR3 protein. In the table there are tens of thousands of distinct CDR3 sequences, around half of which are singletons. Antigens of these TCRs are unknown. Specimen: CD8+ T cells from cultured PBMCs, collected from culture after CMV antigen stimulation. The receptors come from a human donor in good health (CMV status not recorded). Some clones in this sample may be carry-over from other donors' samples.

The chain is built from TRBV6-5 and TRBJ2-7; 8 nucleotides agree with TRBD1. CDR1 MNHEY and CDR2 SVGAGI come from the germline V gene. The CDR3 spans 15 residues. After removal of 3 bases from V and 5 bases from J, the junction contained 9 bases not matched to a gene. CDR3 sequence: CASSYKDRASDEQYF. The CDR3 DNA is TGTGCCAGCAGTTATAAGGACAGGGCAAGCGACGAGCAGTACTTC.

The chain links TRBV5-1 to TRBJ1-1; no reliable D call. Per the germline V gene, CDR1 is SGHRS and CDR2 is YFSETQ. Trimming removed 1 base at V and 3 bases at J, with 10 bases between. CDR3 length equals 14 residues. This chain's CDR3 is CASSLPQRDTEAFF. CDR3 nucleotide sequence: TGCGCCAGCAGCTTGCCCCAGAGGGACACTGAAGCTTTCTTT.

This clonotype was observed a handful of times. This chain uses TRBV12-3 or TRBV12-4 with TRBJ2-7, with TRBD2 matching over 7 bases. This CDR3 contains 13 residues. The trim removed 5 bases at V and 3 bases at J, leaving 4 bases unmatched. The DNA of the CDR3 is TGTGCCAGCAGTCCCGGACTAGGCTACGAGCAGTACTTC. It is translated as CASSPGLGYEQYF.

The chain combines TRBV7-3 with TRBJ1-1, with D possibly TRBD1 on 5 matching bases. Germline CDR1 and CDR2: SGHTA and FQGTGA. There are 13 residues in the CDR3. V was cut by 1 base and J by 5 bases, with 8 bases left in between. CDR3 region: CASSLMGETEAFF. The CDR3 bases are TGTGCCAGCAGCTTAATGGGGGAAACTGAAGCTTTCTTT.

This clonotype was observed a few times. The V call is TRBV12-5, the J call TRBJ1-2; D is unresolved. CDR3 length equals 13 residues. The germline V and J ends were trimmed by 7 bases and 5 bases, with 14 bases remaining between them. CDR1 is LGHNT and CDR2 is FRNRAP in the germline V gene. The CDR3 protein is CASAGPGVYGYTF. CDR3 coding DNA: TGTGCTAGTGCCGGGCCAGGCGTATATGGCTACACCTTC.

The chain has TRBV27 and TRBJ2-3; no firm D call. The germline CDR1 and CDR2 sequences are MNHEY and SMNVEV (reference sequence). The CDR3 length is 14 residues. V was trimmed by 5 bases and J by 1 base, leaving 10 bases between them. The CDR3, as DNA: TGTGCCAGCAGTCCCGTTAGGGGCACAGATACGCAGTATTTT. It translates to CASSPVRGTDTQYF.

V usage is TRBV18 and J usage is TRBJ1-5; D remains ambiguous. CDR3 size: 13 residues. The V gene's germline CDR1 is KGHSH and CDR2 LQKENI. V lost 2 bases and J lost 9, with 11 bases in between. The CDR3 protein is CASSPSPGRPQHF. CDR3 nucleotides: TGTGCCAGCTCACCAAGTCCTGGGAGGCCCCAGCATTTT.

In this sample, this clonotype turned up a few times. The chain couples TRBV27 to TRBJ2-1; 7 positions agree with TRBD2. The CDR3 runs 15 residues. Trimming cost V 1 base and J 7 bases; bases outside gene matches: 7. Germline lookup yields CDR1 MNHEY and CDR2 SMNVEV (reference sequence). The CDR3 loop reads CASSLLAGVGNEQFF. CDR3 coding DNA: TGTGCCAGCAGTTTATTGGCGGGAGTCGGTAATGAGCAGTTCTTC.

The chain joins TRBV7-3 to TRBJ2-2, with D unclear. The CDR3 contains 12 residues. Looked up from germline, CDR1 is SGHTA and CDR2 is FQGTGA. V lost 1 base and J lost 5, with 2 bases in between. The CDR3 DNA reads TGTGCCAGCAGCTTAAAAACCGGGGAGCTGTTTTTT. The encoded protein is CASSLKTGELFF.

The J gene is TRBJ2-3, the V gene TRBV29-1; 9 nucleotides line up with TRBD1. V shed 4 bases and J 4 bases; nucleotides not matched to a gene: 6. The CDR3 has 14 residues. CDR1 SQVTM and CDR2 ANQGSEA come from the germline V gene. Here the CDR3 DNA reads TGCAGCGTTGTATGGGGACAGGGTGCAGATACGCAGTATTTT. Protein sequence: CSVVWGQGADTQYF.

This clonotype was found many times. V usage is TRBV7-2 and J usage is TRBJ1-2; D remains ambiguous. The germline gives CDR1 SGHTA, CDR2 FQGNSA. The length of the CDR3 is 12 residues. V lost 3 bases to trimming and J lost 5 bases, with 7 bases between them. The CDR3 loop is CASSLISYGYTF. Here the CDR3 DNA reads TGTGCCAGCAGCTTGATTTCTTATGGCTACACCTTC.

CDR3: CASSAKVGLAGEQYF. CDR3 nucleotide sequence: TGTGCCAGCAGCGCGAAGGTGGGGCTAGCGGGAGAGCAGTACTTC. The chain uses TRBV6-6 and TRBJ2-7; 9 bases agree with TRBD2. The CDR3 is 15 residues long. CDR1 is MNHNY and CDR2 is SVGAGI in the germline V gene (reference sequence). The trim removed 6 bases at V and 7 bases at J, leaving 13 bases unmatched.

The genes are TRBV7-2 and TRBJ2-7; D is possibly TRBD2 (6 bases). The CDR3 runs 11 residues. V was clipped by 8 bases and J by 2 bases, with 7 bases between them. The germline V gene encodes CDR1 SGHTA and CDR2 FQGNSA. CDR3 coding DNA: TGTGCCAGCCGGGGGACCTACGAGCAGTACTTC. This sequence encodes CASRGTYEQYF.

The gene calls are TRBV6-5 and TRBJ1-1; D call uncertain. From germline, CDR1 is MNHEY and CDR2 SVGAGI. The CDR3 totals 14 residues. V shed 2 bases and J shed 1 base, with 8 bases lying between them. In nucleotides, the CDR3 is TGTGCCAGCAGTTACGGAGAGGGGAACACTGAAGCTTTCTTT. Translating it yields CASSYGEGNTEAFF.

In DNA, the CDR3 is TGTGCCAGCAGCTCCCCATCTGTGGCAGGGGCCAGCTATGAGCAGTTCTTC. It yields the protein CASSSPSVAGASYEQFF. This rearrangement joins TRBV7-6 to TRBJ2-1; tentative D call: TRBD1 (6 bases). Trimming left V 4 bases short and J 8 bases short, with 24 bases between. The CDR3 totals 17 residues. Germline V gene sequence: CDR1 SGHVS, CDR2 FNYEAQ. The full variable domain, rest sourced from reference TRBV7-6 and TRBJ2-1, is GAGVSQSPRYKVTKRGQDVALRCDPISGHVSLYWYRQALGQGPEFLTYFNYEAQQDKSGLPNDRFSAERPEGSISTLTIQRTEQRDSAMYRCASSSPSVAGASYEQFFGPGTRLTVL.